This TCR beta chain appears in the sequencing data of a study of regulatory T cells. A single count supports this clone. Its target is not known. This CDR3 contains 15 residues. In germline, CDR1 is MDHEN, CDR2 SYDVKM. Deletions cut 6 bases from V and 6 bases from J, with 18 bases between. Notes on the study in general: Hydrophobic residues at CDR3 positions 6 and 7 were enriched in conventional CD4+ T cells of CD3G-deficient patients.

The primer mix had 52 TRBV and 13 TRBJ primers. Repertoires were generated with immunoSEQ multiplex PCR, while TCRdb's copy carries only in-frame clones and drops some. The sample records some 30,000 clones, about 94% being singletons. CD4+ T cells were divided by sorting: CD25-high CD127-low Tregs, CD25-low CD127-high conventional cells. The TCR comes from a child aged 2 to 15 with CD3G deficiency. The chain links TRBV28 to TRBJ2-1; possibly TRBD1 for D (6 bases). The sample taken for sequencing was conventional CD4+ T cells sorted from blood. The CDR3 DNA is TGTGCCAGCAGCCCAGCCGGGACACGCGCCAATGAGCAGTTCTTC. Protein sequence: CASSPAGTRANEQFF.